The T cell receptor beta chain described here comes from a study of T cells in Graves' hyperthyroidism and ophthalmopathy. Study as a whole: Peripheral blood was drawn at first diagnosis, prior to all treatment. Notes on the study in general: Most clonotypes that expanded in the thyroid above 0.001 also showed up in blood.

The CDR3 runs 10 residues. Germline values: CDR1 LGHDT, CDR2 YNNKEL (reference sequence). V gave up 11 bases and J gave up 3 bases, with 6 bases separating them. At least ten counts were recorded for this clonotype. The antigen is not known. Stable Graves' hyperthyroidism denoted no ophthalmopathy progression over 18 months. A patient was excluded if there was uncontrolled infection, other autoimmune disease, pregnancy or lactation. RNA transcripts gave rise to amplified TCR beta CDR3 regions. TCR CDR3 regions were first amplified by RT-PCR with HTBI primers. TCRdb reanalysed the multiplex PCR reads using MiXCR and keeps one entry per CDR3 protein. In the table there are some 420,000 distinct CDR3 sequences, roughly an eighth of which are singletons.

The chain uses TRBV3-1 and TRBJ2-3; tentative D call: TRBD1 (5 bases). The origin of this receptor is a woman under 30 with Graves' hyperthyroidism. The sequenced sample consisted of blood. CDR3 sequence: CAAGTDTQYF. The CDR3 DNA reads as TGTGCCGCAGGGACAGATACGCAGTATTTT.